These 25 T cell receptor beta chains share one sample of origin, sequenced in a study of T cells in Graves' hyperthyroidism and ophthalmopathy. Amplified regions were TCR beta CDR3 sequences from RNA transcripts. Initially, a first-round RT-PCR of the TCR CDR3 employed the HTBI primer set. TCRdb reprocessed the multiplex PCR reads via MiXCR and lists one record per CDR3 protein. This sample has approximately 700,000 distinct CDR3 sequences; 16% occur once, and the top ten carry under 10%. Specimen: blood. The receptors derive from a man between 18 and 35 years old with Graves' hyperthyroidism.

This clonotype has at least ten counts. The rearrangement joins TRBV28 to TRBJ2-7, with TRBD1 as a possible D gene (5 bases). Germline values: CDR1 MDHEN, CDR2 SYDVKM. V was cut by 5 bases and J by 0 bases, with 11 bases left in between. There are 14 residues in the CDR3. The CDR3 DNA reads TGTGCCAGCAGTCGACAGCCTTCCTCCTACGAGCAGTACTTC. This encodes CASSRQPSSYEQYF.

In its sample, this clonotype was seen many times. This chain links TRBV27 with TRBJ2-7; D unclear. Trimming cost V 5 bases and J 3 bases, with 14 bases left between them. Germline V gene lookup returns CDR1 MNHEY and CDR2 SMNVEV (reference sequence). This CDR3 is 14 amino acids long. For the CDR3, the DNA is TGTGCCAGCAGTCCCCTGTATCCTCGCTACGAGCAGTACTTC. This encodes CASSPLYPRYEQYF.

This chain connects TRBV7-2 to TRBJ2-7; the D is unclear. The V end lost 6 bases, the J end lost 0 bases, and 9 bases lay between the germline ends. CDR1 is SGHTA, CDR2 FQGNSA, per germline. The CDR3 contains 13 residues. CDR3 bases: TGTGCCAGCAGTGGCAGAAACTCCTACGAGCAGTACTTC. It translates to CASSGRNSYEQYF.

Many counts were recorded for this clonotype. This CDR3 is CASSLRTGGLEQYF. CDR3 DNA: TGTGCCAGCAGTTTGAGGACAGGGGGCCTCGAGCAGTACTTC. The chain links TRBV28 to TRBJ2-7; TRBD1 agrees at 11 bases. CDR3 length: 14 amino acids. V shed 3 bases and J 6 bases; nucleotides not matched to a gene: 4. From germline, CDR1 is MDHEN and CDR2 SYDVKM.

About this clonotype: A single base separates this from a much larger clone, so it may be a read error. The chain couples TRBV24-1 to TRBJ2-1; 8 bases match TRBD2. V was pared by 4 bases and J by 8 bases, with 18 bases of the junction left unmatched. The germline CDR1 and CDR2 sequences are KGHDR and SFDVKD. The CDR3 is made up of 18 amino acids. CDR3 DNA: TGTGCCACCAGTGACCCCCCGGGGAGCGGGAGTGCTATAGATGAGCAGTTCTTC. It specifies CATSDPPGSGSAIDEQFF.

The chain joins TRBV7-2 to TRBJ1-2; 10 bases fit TRBD1. Germline V gene lookup returns CDR1 SGHTA and CDR2 FQGNSA. The CDR3 totals 14 residues. Germline trimming cut 4 bases from V and 11 bases from J; bases unmatched to any gene: 10. CDR3: CASSYAGDRGPYTF. In DNA form, the CDR3 reads TGTGCCAGCAGCTACGCGGGAGACAGGGGGCCTTACACCTTC.

There are many counts of this clonotype. V and J are TRBV3-1 and TRBJ2-1; tentatively, D is TRBD2 (5 bases). This CDR3 has 12 residues. Trimming removed 1 base from V and 13 bases from J, with 11 bases in between. Germline lookup yields CDR1 LGHDT and CDR2 YNNKEL (reference sequence). The CDR3 bases are TGTGCCAGCAGCCAAGTGGGAGTTGATCAGTTCTTC. Protein: CASSQVGVDQFF.

This clonotype showed up just once. The V call is TRBV4-2, the J call TRBJ2-5; D is possibly TRBD1 (5 bases). Germline V CDR1 and CDR2: LGHNA, YNFKEQ. CDR3 length: 17 residues. Trimming cost V 0 bases and J 5 bases, with 19 bases left between them. The CDR3 DNA sequence: TGTGCCAGCAGCCAAGATAGGGAAAGGGGATTATTCGAGACCCAGTACTTC. Encoded protein: CASSQDRERGLFETQYF.

Many counts were recorded for this clonotype. The chain joins TRBV28 to TRBJ2-6; 7 nucleotides align to TRBD1. Germline values: CDR1 MDHEN, CDR2 SYDVKM. This CDR3 contains 15 residues. With V trimmed by 5 bases and J by 2 bases, 3 bases remained unmatched. Here the CDR3 DNA reads TGTGCCAGCAGTAAAACAGGGGCTGGGGCCAACGTCCTGACTTTC. It encodes CASSKTGAGANVLTF.

This clonotype was detected many times. This chain joins TRBV30 and TRBJ2-1; 13 bases fit TRBD2. The CDR3 runs 16 residues. Germline CDR1 and CDR2: GTSNPN and SVGIG (reference sequence). The V segment lost 0 bases and the J segment 7 bases; nucleotides outside the gene matches: 6. The CDR3 bases are TGTGCCTGGAGTGTACCCGGACTAGCGGGAGCGAATGAGCAGTTCTTC. It yields the protein CAWSVPGLAGANEQFF. The variable domain in full, with the rest retrieved from reference TRBV30 and TRBJ2-1, is SQTIHQWPATLVQPVGSPLSLECTVEGTSNPNLYWYRQAAGRGLQLLFYSVGIGQISSEVPQNLSASRPQDRQFILSSKKLLLSDSGFYLCAWSVPGLAGANEQFFGPGTRLTVL.

This clonotype was seen at least ten times. V is TRBV7-9 and J is TRBJ2-1, with 10 bases aligning to TRBD2. The ends lost 2 bases at V and 6 bases at J; junction bases unmatched: 10. This CDR3 region has 17 residues. Germline V gives CDR1 SEHNR, CDR2 FQNEAQ (reference sequence). The CDR3: CASSLLSGRGIFNEQFF. The CDR3 DNA sequence: TGTGCCAGCAGCTTACTGAGCGGGAGGGGGATTTTCAATGAGCAGTTCTTC.

As to this clonotype: This may come from a read error, since a much larger clone is one base off. The chain employs TRBV24-1 and TRBJ2-1, with TRBD2 matching 13 bases. The J call may be mistaken, given a closer DNA end match to TRBJ2-7. CDR3 length: 15 residues. CDR1 is KGHDR and CDR2 is SFDVKD in the germline V gene. The CDR3 loop is CATSGGLAGINEQYF. The CDR3 coding sequence is TGTGCCACCAGCGGGGGACTAGCGGGAATCAATGAGCAGTACTTC.

This clonotype was seen at least ten times. The V call is TRBV2, the J call TRBJ1-5; D perhaps matches TRBD1 (5 bases). Germline V gives CDR1 SNHLY, CDR2 FYNNEI. The CDR3 loop spans 14 amino acids. Trimming took 6 bases from V and 4 from J, leaving 13 bases between them. CDR3 DNA sequence: TGTGCCAGCAGGGGGCGCGGAGGAAATCAGCCCCAGCATTTT. This codes for CASRGRGGNQPQHF.

The V call is TRBV6-1, the J call TRBJ2-5; TRBD2 aligns across 10 bases. The CDR3 has 14 residues. The germline CDR1 and CDR2 sequences are MNHNS and SASEGT. Losses at the gene ends were 5 bases for V and 5 bases for J; bases not matched to a gene: 5. CDR3 residues: CASSPLAGVETQYF. The CDR3 nucleotides read TGTGCCAGCAGTCCCCTAGCGGGAGTGGAGACCCAGTACTTC.

This clonotype was counted ten times or more. The gene calls are TRBV11-3 and TRBJ2-3, with TRBD2 matching over 7 bases. In germline, CDR1 is SGHNT, CDR2 YENEEA. This CDR3 comprises 17 residues. V lost 5 bases to trimming and J lost 2 bases; unmatched junction nucleotides: 13. The CDR3 nucleotides are TGTGCCAGCAGCCCCAGAATAGGCGGGGGACCCACAGATACGCAGTATTTT. Amino acids: CASSPRIGGGPTDTQYF. Based on the CDR3 plus reference TRBV11-3 and TRBJ2-3, the full variable domain is EAGVVQSPRYKIIEKKQPVAFWCNPISGHNTLYWYLQNLGQGPELLIRYENEEAVDDSQLPKDRFSAERLKGVDSTLKIQPAELGDSAVYLCASSPRIGGGPTDTQYFGPGTRLTVL.

The table lists this clonotype with many counts. This chain uses TRBV11-2 with TRBJ2-3; TRBD2 matches at 11 bases. The germline V gene encodes CDR1 SGHAT and CDR2 FQNNGV. V shed 0 bases, J shed 6 bases, and the junction held 8 bases outside the gene matches. CDR3 length: 17 amino acids. The CDR3 reads CASSLDAGTSGGDTQYF. The CDR3 nucleotides read TGTGCCAGCAGCTTAGATGCCGGGACTAGCGGTGGGGATACGCAGTATTTT.

V is TRBV28 and J is TRBJ1-6; TRBD1 is a possible D gene (5 bases). The CDR3 extends over 15 amino acids. The V and J ends lost 5 bases and 8 bases respectively, with 16 bases between them. The germline gives CDR1 MDHEN, CDR2 SYDVKM. Here the CDR3 DNA reads TGTGCCAGCAGTCGGGGACCCTCCGGGGATTCACCCCTCCACTTT. Amino acid sequence: CASSRGPSGDSPLHF.

This clonotype has at least ten counts. The rearrangement links TRBV12-3 or TRBV12-4 to TRBJ2-1; TRBD2 might be the D (5 bases). The length of the CDR3 is 16 residues. V gave up 2 bases and J gave up 0 bases, with 11 bases separating them. The CDR3 spells CASSLSPGSSYNEQFF. The DNA for the CDR3 is TGTGCCAGCAGTTTATCGCCGGGGAGCTCCTACAATGAGCAGTTCTTC.

This clonotype was detected a few times. This chain joins TRBV3-1 and TRBJ2-5; 9 nucleotides line up with TRBD1. This CDR3 has 15 residues. The V gene end was trimmed by 4 bases and the J gene end by 5 bases; junction bases not matched to a gene: 8. Germline CDR1 reads LGHDT; CDR2 reads YNNKEL (reference sequence). The CDR3 loop is CASSRGTGRGETQYF. The CDR3, as DNA: TGTGCCAGCAGCCGGGGGACAGGGAGAGGGGAGACCCAGTACTTC.

This chain links TRBV2 with TRBJ1-4; 7 nucleotides align to TRBD1. Germline-derived CDR1 and CDR2 are SNHLY and FYNNEI. V lost 8 bases to trimming and J lost 4 bases; unmatched junction nucleotides: 10. This CDR3 contains 15 residues. The chain's CDR3 is CASYGGGGGNEKLFF. The CDR3 DNA reads TGTGCCAGCTATGGAGGAGGGGGCGGTAATGAAAAACTGTTTTTT.

In this sample, this clonotype turned up many times. The chain joins TRBV29-1 to TRBJ2-1; D possibly corresponds to TRBD2 (6 bases). CDR1 SQVTM and CDR2 ANQGSEA come from the germline V gene. Trimming shortened V by 4 bases and J by 8 bases, and 12 bases separated the two germline ends. The CDR3 contains 12 residues. CDR3 sequence: CSVASAGDEQFF. For the CDR3, the DNA is TGCAGCGTTGCTAGCGCTGGCGATGAGCAGTTCTTC.

This clonotype has a handful of counts. The chain is built from TRBV24-1 and TRBJ2-3; D is undetermined. V gave up 5 bases and J gave up 2 bases, with 7 bases separating them. CDR3 size: 13 residues. CDR1 KGHDR and CDR2 SFDVKD come from the germline V gene. CDR3 coding DNA: TGTGCCACCAGTGCCGCAATCACAGATACGCAGTATTTT. This sequence encodes CATSAAITDTQYF.

This clonotype was counted ten times or more. V gene TRBV7-9 combines with J gene TRBJ1-2; D remains ambiguous. This CDR3 has 12 amino acids. With 4 bases removed from V and 4 bases from J, the gap between germline ends came to 7 bases. Germline V gives CDR1 SEHNR, CDR2 FQNEAQ (reference sequence). CDR3 coding DNA: TGTGCCAGCAGCTCGCATGTCTATGGCTACACCTTC. Amino acid sequence: CASSSHVYGYTF.

The chain couples TRBV7-9 to TRBJ2-3; 7 bases are a match to TRBD2. Germline CDR1 and CDR2: SEHNR and FQNEAQ (reference sequence). J gave up 4 bases and V 8 bases, and 12 bases lay outside the gene matches. The CDR3 covers 15 residues. For the CDR3, the DNA is TGTGCCAGCGTCAGCGGGGCGGGAGTGGCAGATACGCAGTATTTT. Translation gives CASVSGAGVADTQYF.

This clonotype was seen many times. CDR3 DNA: TGTGCCAGCAGTTTGAATCTAGCGGGCCATGAGCAGTTCTTC. This gives the protein CASSLNLAGHEQFF. The chain links TRBV28 to TRBJ2-1; 8 nucleotides line up with TRBD2. Trimming removed 3 bases from V and 8 bases from J; junction bases left unmatched: 6. Per germline, CDR1 MDHEN and CDR2 SYDVKM. The CDR3 consists of 14 residues.